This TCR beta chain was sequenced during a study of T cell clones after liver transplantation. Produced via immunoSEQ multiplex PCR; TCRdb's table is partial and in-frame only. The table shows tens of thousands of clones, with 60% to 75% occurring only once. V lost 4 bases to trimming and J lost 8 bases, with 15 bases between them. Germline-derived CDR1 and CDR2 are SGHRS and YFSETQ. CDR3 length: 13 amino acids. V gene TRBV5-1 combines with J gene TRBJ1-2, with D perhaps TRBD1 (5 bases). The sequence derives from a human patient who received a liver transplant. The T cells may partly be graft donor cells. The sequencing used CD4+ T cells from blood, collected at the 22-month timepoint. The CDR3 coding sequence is TGCGCCAGCAGCATACAGGCCCAAGGGGGCTACACCTTC. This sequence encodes CASSIQAQGGYTF.